The T cell receptor (beta chain) described here comes from a study of T cell responses to AZD1222 COVID-19 vaccine. General study findings and limits: Compared with day 0, the breadth and depth of the Spike-specific TCR repertoire rose significantly after two doses of AZD1222. Dominant at 160-218 and 743-854, vaccine-associated CD4 TCRs also spanned spike.

Trimming took off 2 bases at V and 4 bases at J, with 6 bases between the two ends. The germline V gene encodes CDR1 SEHNR and CDR2 FQNEAQ (reference sequence). The CDR3 extends over 13 amino acids. Sequencing was performed with immunoSEQ multiplex PCR; in TCRdb, only in-frame clones are kept and a portion is missing. In the table there are some 140,000 clones, around 90% of which are singletons. About this clone itself: As yet, its antigen is unknown.

The sequence was obtained from an adult in good health. The sample consisted of peripheral blood, taken on day 0 of AZD1222 vaccination. The chain carries TRBV7-9 and TRBJ1-5; a possible D gene is TRBD1 (5 bases). Written as DNA, the CDR3 is TGTGCCAGCAGCTTACAGGGTAATCAGCCCCAGCATTTT. It translates to CASSLQGNQPQHF.